This entry lists 8 T cell receptor beta chains sequenced from one sample in a study of circulating and synovial CD4+ cells in juvenile arthritis. Profiled with immunoSEQ multiplex PCR; TCRdb holds only in-frame clones, not every one. The sample yields 30,000 to 35,000 clones, around 95% seen once. The sample was CD4+ T cells from blood. The receptors shown here come from a human donor with juvenile idiopathic arthritis.

This clone was observed once. This chain uses TRBV7-2 with TRBJ1-2, with 9 bases aligning to TRBD1. The ends lost 4 bases at V and 7 bases at J; junction bases unmatched: 7. This CDR3 has 14 amino acids. The germline V gene has CDR1 SGHTA and CDR2 FQGNSA. For the CDR3, the DNA is TGTGCCAGCAGCTCACGGACAGGGGCGGGTGGCTACACCTTC. Encoded protein: CASSSRTGAGGYTF.

The rearrangement uses TRBV29-1 and TRBJ1-1, with a weak D call TRBD1 (6 bases). V was trimmed by 5 bases and J by 1 base, leaving 8 bases between them. In germline, CDR1 is SQVTM, CDR2 ANQGSEA. The CDR3 has 12 residues. The CDR3 spells CSVKQGNTEAFF. CDR3 in DNA: TGCAGCGTTAAACAGGGGAACACTGAAGCTTTCTTT.

This chain links TRBV15 with TRBJ2-2; 13 bases are shared with TRBD2. The V gene's germline CDR1 is LNHNV and CDR2 YYDKDF (reference sequence). The CDR3 consists of 16 residues. The ends lost 4 bases at V and 7 bases at J; junction bases unmatched: 6. The CDR3 nucleotides read TGTGCCACCAGCACTCGGACTAGCGGGAGTAGCGGGGAGCTGTTTTTT. Protein product: CATSTRTSGSSGELFF.

The genes are TRBV16 and TRBJ2-1, with a tentative D call TRBD2 (5 bases). Germline-derived CDR1 and CDR2 are KGHSY and FQNENV. V was trimmed by 7 bases and J by 2 bases, leaving 12 bases between them. The CDR3 contains 14 residues. The CDR3 spells CASNPRGPYNEQFF. For the CDR3, the DNA is TGTGCCAGCAACCCCAGAGGGCCCTACAATGAGCAGTTCTTC.

The rearrangement links TRBV30 to TRBJ1-1; TRBD1 matches 7 bases. Germline CDR1 and CDR2: GTSNPN and SVGIG (reference sequence). V lost 5 bases and J lost 7; bases outside the gene matches: 10. The CDR3 has 13 amino acids. CDR3 coding DNA: TGTGCCTGGTCAACAGGGGTCTTTCTTGAAGCTTTCTTT. It is translated as CAWSTGVFLEAFF. Combining the CDR3 with reference TRBV30 and TRBJ1-1 gives the whole variable domain SQTIHQWPATLVQPVGSPLSLECTVEGTSNPNLYWYRQAAGRGLQLLFYSVGIGQISSEVPQNLSASRPQDRQFILSSKKLLLSDSGFYLCAWSTGVFLEAFFGQGTRLTVV.

The chain links TRBV6-5 to TRBJ2-2; D call uncertain. Trimming cost V 7 bases and J 0 bases, with 9 bases left between them. This CDR3 is built from 14 residues. CDR1 is MNHEY, CDR2 SVGAGI, per germline. The CDR3 protein is CASTRRPNTGELFF. Here the CDR3 DNA reads TGTGCCAGCACAAGGCGGCCGAACACCGGGGAGCTGTTTTTT.

The chain employs TRBV6-1 and TRBJ2-7, with a weak D call TRBD2 (6 bases). Trimming shortened V by 6 bases and J by 7 bases, and 22 bases separated the two germline ends. This CDR3 region has 15 residues. CDR1 is MNHNS and CDR2 is SASEGT in the germline V gene. The CDR3 DNA reads TGTGCCAGCAGCCTCGGGAGTTCGGCTCCGGAGGAGCAGTACTTC. Its protein product is CASSLGSSAPEEQYF.

The chain links TRBV15 to TRBJ1-2; 10 bases are a match to TRBD1. Germline CDR1 LNHNV, CDR2 YYDKDF (reference sequence). The junction had 5 bases not matched to a gene; V was cut back by 3 bases and J by 4 bases. This CDR3 contains 15 residues. CDR3 protein: CATSSEGQGIYGYTF. CDR3 in DNA: TGTGCCACCAGCAGCGAGGGACAGGGGATCTATGGCTACACCTTC.